The rows below give T cell receptor beta chains drawn from one sample of a study of blood T cell repertoires in COVID-19. Clones were sequenced by immunoSEQ multiplex PCR, and TCRdb holds only the in-frame ones, with some missing. Found here are about 270,000 clones, approximately 87% of them singletons; the top ten hold roughly 12%. The sequenced material came from peripheral blood. Receptor source: a woman aged 25 to 39 with COVID-19, enrolled during active disease. Both conserved end residues are part of each CDR3. D genes are given only for firm matches. A clone size is listed for some rows: how often the clone was seen (once, few, many), or a class if it is expanded.

>once|TRBJ2-2|TRBD1|TRBV6-1
TGTGCCAGCAGTGAACACAGGGGTCCAACCGGGGAGCTGTTTTTT
CASSEHRGPTGELFF
>few|TRBJ2-5|.|TRBV11-2
TGTGCCAGCAGCTCAATCCTAGAGCACCAAGAGACCCAGTACTTC
CASSSILEHQETQYF
>.|TRBJ2-7|.|TRBV3-1/TRBV3-2
TGTGCCAGCAGCCAAGAGATGTCGACTGACGAGCAGTACTTC
CASSQEMSTDEQYF
>.|TRBJ1-6|.|TRBV16
TGTGCCAGCAGCCTGCCATGGGGGGAGGCTTCACCCCTCCACTTT
CASSLPWGEASPLHF
>once|TRBJ1-5|TRBD1|TRBV10-3
TGTGCCATCAGTGGATCAGGGGGCGGTCAGCCCCAGCATTTT
CAISGSGGGQPQHF
>.|TRBJ1-3|.|TRBV4-1
TGCGCCAGCAGCCAGGCATACGGGACTACTGGAAACACCATATATTTT
CASSQAYGTTGNTIYF
>.|TRBJ2-2|TRBD2|TRBV19
TGTGCCAGTAAGCTAGCGGGGGCGGGCGGGGAGCTGTTTTTT
CASKLAGAGGELFF
>.|TRBJ2-7|TRBD1|TRBV7-9
TGTGCCAGCAGTCCGGGTTTGGGACAGCTCACCTACGAGCAGTACTTC
CASSPGLGQLTYEQYF
>.|TRBJ2-5|.|TRBV5-8
TGTGCCAGCAGCTTGGGGGGCAGGGTGGAGACCCAGTACTTC
CASSLGGRVETQYF
>.|TRBJ1-5|.|TRBV6-5
TGTGCCATCGCGGGAGGCGGTCAGCCCCAGCATTTT
CAIAGGGQPQHF
>.|TRBJ1-3|.|TRBV28
TGTGCCAGCAGTTTGGAGGGGGGAAACACCATATATTTT
CASSLEGGNTIYF
>.|TRBJ1-2|.|TRBV5-1
TGCGCCAGCAGCCCTTTGAGAGACTATGGCTACACCTTC
CASSPLRDYGYTF
>.|TRBJ2-1|.|TRBV2
TGTGCCAGCAGTGAAATTGGGGGGAACTACAATGAGCAGTTCTTC
CASSEIGGNYNEQFF
>few|TRBJ2-7|.|TRBV6-2/TRBV6-3
TGTGCCAGCAGTTACGGCAGGGGATACCTCTACGAGCAGTACTTC
CASSYGRGYLYEQYF
>.|TRBJ2-7|.|TRBV5-4
TGTGCCAGCAGCGTCATTGGGGGGGCTCCTTCCTACGAGCAGTACTTC
CASSVIGGAPSYEQYF
>.|TRBJ1-2|.|TRBV19
TGTGCCAGTATAAACAGGCCGGGTACTAACTATGGCTACACCTTC
CASINRPGTNYGYTF
>.|TRBJ2-6|.|TRBV6-6
TGTGCCAGCAGTCCAACAGGGAGAGCCTCCTCTGGGGCCAACGTCCTGACTTTC
CASSPTGRASSGANVLTF